The 22 T cell receptor beta chains presented below share a single source sample, sequenced in a study of blood T cell repertoires in COVID-19. The assay was immunoSEQ multiplex PCR, and TCRdb's table has in-frame clones only and misses some. This sample has tens of thousands of clones, with 82% found just once. The sample was peripheral blood. Receptors were obtained from a human donor in a cohort sampled during active COVID-19.

This sequence joins TRBV10-3 and TRBJ1-5; a weak D match, TRBD1 (6 bases). V lost 8 bases and J 7 bases, leaving 15 bases between the germline ends. The germline V gene has CDR1 ENHRY and CDR2 SYGVKD. The length of the CDR3 is 13 residues. The CDR3 protein is CAIGPGAWQPQHF. The CDR3, as DNA: TGTGCCATCGGTCCAGGGGCATGGCAGCCCCAGCATTTT.

The chain links TRBV11-2 to TRBJ2-5; D ambiguous. The CDR3 contains 13 residues. In germline, CDR1 is SGHAT, CDR2 FQNNGV. The germline V and J ends were trimmed by 1 base and 2 bases, with 5 bases remaining between them. CDR3 sequence (DNA): TGTGCCAGCAGCTTAGTCCCACAAGAGACCCAGTACTTC. This encodes CASSLVPQETQYF.

The gene calls are TRBV6-6 and TRBJ2-7; 9 positions match TRBD1. CDR1 and CDR2 (germline): MNHNY, SVGAGI (reference sequence). This CDR3 is built from 16 residues. J was trimmed by 5 bases and V by 0 bases; bases with no gene match: 8. Here the CDR3 DNA reads TGTGCCAGCAGTTACTCGGGACCTACAGGGGGCAACGAGCAGTACTTC. As protein: CASSYSGPTGGNEQYF.

V and J are TRBV29-1 and TRBJ2-7, with 13 bases matching TRBD2. After removal of 2 bases from V and 3 bases from J, the junction contained 4 bases not matched to a gene. The CDR3 extends over 15 amino acids. CDR1 is SQVTM and CDR2 is ANQGSEA in the germline V gene. This CDR3 is CSVETGTSGIYEQYF. The CDR3 nucleotides read TGCAGCGTTGAAACCGGGACTAGCGGGATCTACGAGCAGTACTTC.

The chain joins TRBV19 to TRBJ1-1, with 7 nucleotides matching TRBD1. There are 14 residues in the CDR3. With 3 bases clipped from V and 11 bases from J, the junction kept 12 bases outside the gene matches. The germline V gene has CDR1 LNHDA and CDR2 SQIVND (reference sequence). The CDR3 here is CASSMRGGGLVAFF. The CDR3 DNA reads TGTGCCAGTAGTATGAGAGGAGGGGGCTTGGTGGCTTTCTTT.

The chain joins TRBV9 to TRBJ2-3; 10 nucleotides agree with TRBD2. V lost 4 bases to trimming and J lost 5 bases; unmatched junction nucleotides: 10. Germline lookup yields CDR1 SGDLS and CDR2 YYNGEE. This CDR3 contains 16 residues. In DNA, the CDR3 is TGTGCCAGCAGCCCCAGGGGGACTAGCGAGGTAGATACGCAGTATTTT. Translating it yields CASSPRGTSEVDTQYF.

The chain is built from TRBV30 and TRBJ1-6; 7 bases align to TRBD1. The length of the CDR3 is 14 residues. Germline CDR1 is GTSNPN and CDR2 is SVGIG (reference sequence). V shed 1 base and J 7 bases; nucleotides not matched to a gene: 4. The CDR3 sequence: CAWSGRTGNSPLHF. The CDR3 coding sequence is TGTGCCTGGAGTGGGAGGACAGGAAATTCACCCCTCCACTTT.

The J gene is TRBJ2-1, the V gene TRBV7-3; 7 bases are a match to TRBD2. This CDR3 is 15 amino acids long. V was clipped by 4 bases and J by 5 bases; unmatched bases: 8. CDR1 is SGHTA and CDR2 is FQGTGA in the germline V gene. CDR3 residues: CASSSSGASNNEQFF. CDR3 DNA: TGTGCCAGCAGCTCTAGCGGAGCCTCTAACAATGAGCAGTTCTTC.

This clone appeared a few times. The chain combines TRBV13 with TRBJ1-5, with D maybe TRBD1 (6 bases). There are 15 residues in the CDR3. V lost 5 bases to trimming and J lost 3 bases, with 14 bases between them. CDR1 PRHDT and CDR2 FYEKMQ come from the germline V gene (reference sequence). The CDR3 coding sequence is TGTGCCAGCAGCCTTCGGCACAGGGCCAATCAGCCCCAGCATTTT. Protein: CASSLRHRANQPQHF.

The J gene is TRBJ2-1, the V gene TRBV9, with TRBD2 identical over 10 bases. Germline V gene data show CDR1 as SGDLS and CDR2 as YYNGEE. The CDR3 runs to 18 residues. J lost 8 bases, V lost 0 bases, and 14 bases had no gene match. CDR3 coding DNA: TGTGCCAGCAGCGTAGCGACGGTGAGCGGGGGGGCTTTCTATGAGCAGTTCTTC. Its protein is CASSVATVSGGAFYEQFF.

This chain links TRBV27 with TRBJ2-7; D is perhaps TRBD2 (6 bases). Germline-derived CDR1 and CDR2 are MNHEY and SMNVEV (reference sequence). Trimming removed 6 bases at V and 4 bases at J, with 10 bases between. This CDR3 comprises 12 residues. CDR3 sequence: CASSPEGYEQYF. As DNA, the CDR3 is TGTGCCAGCAGCCCGGAGGGATACGAGCAGTACTTC.

In DNA, the CDR3 is TGTGCCAGCTCCTCCGGGACAGGGGGCATGGGGAACACTGAAGCTTTCTTT. This translates into CASSSGTGGMGNTEAFF. The chain joins TRBV18 to TRBJ1-1, with 12 bases identical to TRBD1. This CDR3 spans 17 amino acids. Germline CDR1 KGHSH, CDR2 LQKENI. V shed 6 bases, J shed 1 base, and the junction held 9 bases outside the gene matches.

The gene calls are TRBV11-2 and TRBJ2-2, with D possibly TRBD2 on 6 matching bases. V was shortened by 0 bases and J by 0 bases, with 14 bases between the two germline ends. The CDR3 runs to 18 residues. Germline CDR1 SGHAT, CDR2 FQNNGV. CDR3 in amino acids: CASSLDNRGLSNTGELFF. The CDR3 bases are TGTGCCAGCAGCTTAGACAATAGGGGACTTTCGAACACCGGGGAGCTGTTTTTT.

This clone showed up just a few times. This chain joins TRBV27 and TRBJ1-4; 10 nucleotides agree with TRBD1. The J segment lost 7 bases and the V segment lost 5 bases, leaving 7 bases of the junction unmatched. Germline V gene data show CDR1 as MNHEY and CDR2 as SMNVEV (reference sequence). This CDR3 comprises 15 residues. The CDR3 loop reads CASSIRTGGREKLFF. The CDR3 DNA reads TGTGCCAGCAGTATCCGGACAGGGGGGCGTGAAAAACTGTTTTTT.

The rearrangement uses TRBV29-1 and TRBJ2-7; TRBD2 matches at 12 bases. Germline V gene sequence: CDR1 SQVTM, CDR2 ANQGSEA. This CDR3 region has 14 residues. J lost 3 bases, V lost 2 bases, and 2 bases had no gene match. CDR3 protein: CSVEPSGGDYEQYF. DNA of the CDR3: TGCAGCGTTGAACCTAGCGGGGGGGACTACGAGCAGTACTTC.

This clone occurred a few times. V gene TRBV18 combines with J gene TRBJ2-7, with 10 bases that match TRBD2. V was pared by 6 bases and J by 11 bases, with 10 bases of the junction left unmatched. Germline V gene sequence: CDR1 KGHSH, CDR2 LQKENI. There are 13 residues in the CDR3. The CDR3: CASSLGELAGKYF. The CDR3 region has the DNA TGTGCCAGCTCCCTCGGGGAACTAGCGGGAAAGTACTTC.

V gene TRBV7-6 combines with J gene TRBJ1-5; D gene unclear. Between the trimmed V and J ends, which lost 5 bases and 0 bases, there was a span of 14 bases. The length of the CDR3 is 16 residues. CDR1 is SGHVS and CDR2 is FNYEAQ in the germline V gene. The CDR3 bases are TGTGCCAGCAGCCCCTATGGCAGACTTAGCAATCAGCCCCAGCATTTT. This gives the protein CASSPYGRLSNQPQHF.

The rearrangement uses TRBV9 and TRBJ2-3; TRBD1 is a possible D gene (5 bases). In germline, CDR1 is SGDLS, CDR2 YYNGEE. The CDR3 extends over 13 amino acids. Trimming removed 3 bases from V and 5 bases from J, with 10 bases in between. The DNA of the CDR3 is TGTGCCAGCAGCGCCGACAGCTTAGATACGCAGTATTTT. It specifies CASSADSLDTQYF.

The chain recombines TRBV6-2 or TRBV6-3 with TRBJ2-2, with 8 bases identical to TRBD1. The CDR3 has 16 amino acids. V lost 1 base and J lost 6; bases outside the gene matches: 7. Germline V CDR1 and CDR2: MNHEY, SVGEGT. CDR3 DNA: TGTGCCAGCAGTTACTTCCCCGGGACAGGAGCCGGGGAGCTGTTTTTT. This translates into CASSYFPGTGAGELFF.

V usage is TRBV11-3 and J usage is TRBJ2-3, with TRBD2 identical over 8 bases. CDR3 size: 16 residues. In germline, CDR1 is SGHNT, CDR2 YENEEA. V shed 5 bases and J 5 bases; nucleotides not matched to a gene: 12. Here the CDR3 reads CASSKPGGAEGDTQYF. CDR3 nucleotide sequence: TGTGCCAGCAGCAAGCCGGGGGGGGCGGAAGGAGATACGCAGTATTTT. Full variable domain (outside the CDR3, taken from reference TRBV11-3 and TRBJ2-3): EAGVVQSPRYKIIEKKQPVAFWCNPISGHNTLYWYLQNLGQGPELLIRYENEEAVDDSQLPKDRFSAERLKGVDSTLKIQPAELGDSAVYLCASSKPGGAEGDTQYFGPGTRLTVL.

The rearrangement joins TRBV11-2 to TRBJ1-1, with TRBD1 identical over 7 bases. The CDR3 has 15 residues. J was trimmed by 4 bases and V by 5 bases; bases with no gene match: 10. Germline CDR1 SGHAT, CDR2 FQNNGV. The CDR3 here is CASSPFYGQATEAFF. CDR3 bases: TGTGCCAGCAGCCCATTCTACGGACAGGCCACTGAAGCTTTCTTT. Full variable domain (rest looked up from reference TRBV11-2 and TRBJ1-1): EAGVAQSPRYKIIEKRQSVAFWCNPISGHATLYWYQQILGQGPKLLIQFQNNGVVDDSQLPKDRFSAERLKGVDSTLKIQPAKLEDSAVYLCASSPFYGQATEAFFGQGTRLTVV.

This chain links TRBV7-3 with TRBJ2-1; D unresolved. The germline V gene has CDR1 SGHTA and CDR2 FQGTGA. V lost 5 bases to trimming and J lost 1 base, with 12 bases between them. The CDR3 runs 15 residues. CDR3 sequence reads: CASSPQPRSYNEQFF. The DNA of the CDR3 is TGTGCCAGCAGCCCTCAACCTAGATCCTACAATGAGCAGTTCTTC.